This paragraph reports one TCR beta chain. Its antigen is not yet known. The sample holds no much larger clone one base away, and base qualities are not on file. This entry belongs to a study of OX40 agonist ivuxolimab in advanced cancers. Regarding the complete study: Ivuxolimab was an agonistic, fully human IgG2 monoclonal antibody directed against OX40 (CD134), a costimulatory receptor. Intravenous ivuxolimab was administered to patients every 2 weeks at six dose levels: 0.01, 0.1, 0.3, 1.5, 3 and 10 mg/kg. Among the roughly 52 dose-escalation patients, approximately 20 had hepatocellular carcinoma, roughly 15 melanoma, 9 renal cell carcinoma and 9 head and neck cancer. In the dose-escalation cohort, more than 80% of patients were male, and the mean age was 60 years with a range of roughly 20 to 80. Prior anti-PD-1, anti-PD-L1 or anti-CTLA-4 therapy was permitted, and checkpoint inhibitors had been received by about two fifths of dose-escalation patients. Partial responses occurred in three dose-escalation patients, of whom one had hepatocellular carcinoma and two had cutaneous melanoma. Peripheral TCRbeta sequencing was intended to test whether TCR sequence diversity was altered and clonal T-cell expansion was caused by ivuxolimab. The paper reports the monotherapy dose-escalation portion (N of about 51 patients) of the phase I ivuxolimab trial.

CDR1 and CDR2 were assigned from the germline V gene (reference sequence) as MNHNY and SVGAGI. Including the terminal cysteine and phenylalanine, the CDR3 comprises 12 residues. Only the CDR3 region is kept as DNA, spanning 36 bases read in frame from base 1. Trimming removed 6 bases from V and 7 bases from J, leaving 10 bases between the germline ends. Patients with a history of autoimmune disease or receiving systemic immunosuppression were excluded from the trial. Peripheral blood for TCR sequencing was drawn from every dose cohort at baseline, at cycle 4 day 1 and at cycle 7 day 1. Samples were obtained from an open-label, multicenter, first-in-human phase I dose-escalation trial of ivuxolimab. The trial enrolled adults with locally advanced or metastatic head and neck squamous cell, hepatocellular, melanoma or renal cell carcinoma. Before TCR sequencing, CD4+ and CD8+ T cells were separately sorted from peripheral blood.

Overall study results and their limits: The antigen specificity of the peripheral T cells that underwent clonal expansion was not determined. In the 0.1-3.0 mg/kg groups, partial responders had among the lowest normalized peripheral clonal expansion, particularly in CD8+ T cells. Low levels of normalized T-cell clonal expansion were also seen in some nonresponding patients. After ivuxolimab, CD8+ T cells had more expanded clones than CD4+ T cells on average. At doses from 0.1 to 3.0 mg/kg, clonal expansion was seen in both CD4+ and CD8+ blood T cells between baseline and week 6.

Genomic DNA was extracted from sorted cells for sequencing of the TCRbeta CDR3 region. TCRbeta CDR3 regions were sequenced using the immunoSEQ Assay. TCRdb stores this immuneACCESS table with in-frame sequences only. Part of the clones is absent; in the studies checked, under half of the shortfall reflects unresolved V genes, and no reason is known for the rest. The sample data list some 66,000 clones, and around 83% of these were observed just once. 2% to 3% of the sample is held by the ten biggest clonotypes. This TCR came from an adult with an advanced solid tumor such as melanoma, head and neck, liver or kidney cancer. The rearrangement combines TRBV6-6 with TRBJ2-1; the D gene is perhaps TRBD2, on 6 matching bases. Sequencing was performed on CD4+ or CD8+ T cells sorted from blood, taken in a trial of the OX40 agonist ivuxolimab. The DNA sequence reads TGTGCCAGCAGCCGACTAGGAAATGAGCAGTTCTTC. Translation gives CASSRLGNEQFF.